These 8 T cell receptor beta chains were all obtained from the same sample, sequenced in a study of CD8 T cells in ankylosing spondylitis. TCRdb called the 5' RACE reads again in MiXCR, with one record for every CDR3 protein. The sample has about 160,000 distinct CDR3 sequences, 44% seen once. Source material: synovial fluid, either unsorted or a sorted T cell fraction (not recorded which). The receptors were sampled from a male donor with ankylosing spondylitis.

CDR3 nucleotides: TGCAGCGTAAAAGGGGGAGGGGGGCTAGGGGAGACCCAGTACTTC. Encoded protein: CSVKGGGGLGETQYF. The V gene is TRBV29-1, the J gene TRBJ2-5, with D possibly matching TRBD2 (7 bases). Germline V gives CDR1 SQVTM, CDR2 ANQGSEA. CDR3 length: 15 amino acids. V lost 6 bases and J 5 bases, leaving 22 bases between the germline ends. Complete variable domain (other parts from reference TRBV29-1 and TRBJ2-5): SAVISQKPSRDICQRGTSLTIQCQVDSQVTMMFWYRQQPGQSLTLIATANQGSEATYESGFVIDKFPISRPNLTFSTLTVSNMSPEDSSIYLCSVKGGGGLGETQYFGPGTRLLVL.

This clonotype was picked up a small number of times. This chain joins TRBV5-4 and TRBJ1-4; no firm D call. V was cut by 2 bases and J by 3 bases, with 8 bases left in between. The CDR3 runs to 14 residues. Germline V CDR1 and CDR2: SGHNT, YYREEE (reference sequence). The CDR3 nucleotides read TGTGCCAGCAGCTTTGGGGTGTCTAATGAAAAACTGTTTTTT. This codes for CASSFGVSNEKLFF.

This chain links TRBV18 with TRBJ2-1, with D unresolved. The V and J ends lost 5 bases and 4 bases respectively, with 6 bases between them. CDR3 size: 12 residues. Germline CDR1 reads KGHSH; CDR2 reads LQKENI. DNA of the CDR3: TGTGCCAGCTCAACAGATTACAATGAGCAGTTCTTC. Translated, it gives CASSTDYNEQFF.

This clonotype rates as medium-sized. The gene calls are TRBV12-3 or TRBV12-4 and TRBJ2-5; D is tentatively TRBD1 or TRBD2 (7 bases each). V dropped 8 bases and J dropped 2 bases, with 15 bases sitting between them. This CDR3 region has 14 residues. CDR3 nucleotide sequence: TGTGCCAGCGGGTCGGGGGGACAGCAAGAGACCCAGTACTTC. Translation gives CASGSGGQQETQYF.

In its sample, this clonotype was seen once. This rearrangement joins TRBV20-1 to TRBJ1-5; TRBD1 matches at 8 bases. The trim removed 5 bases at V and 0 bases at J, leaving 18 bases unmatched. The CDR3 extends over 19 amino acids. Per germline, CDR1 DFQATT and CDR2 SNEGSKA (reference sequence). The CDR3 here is CSAPTTGEGVIYSNQPQHF. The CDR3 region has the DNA TGCAGTGCTCCCACGACAGGGGAGGGGGTCATTTATAGCAATCAGCCCCAGCATTTT.

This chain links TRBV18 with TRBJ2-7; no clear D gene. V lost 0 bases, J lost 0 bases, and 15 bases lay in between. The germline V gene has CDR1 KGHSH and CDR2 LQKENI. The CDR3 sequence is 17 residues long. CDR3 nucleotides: TGTGCCAGCTCACCACCTCGAAGCGACCTCGTCTCCTACGAGCAGTACTTC. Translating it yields CASSPPRSDLVSYEQYF.

CDR3 sequence: CATSRHLRVSYTF. The CDR3 region has the DNA TGTGCCACCAGCAGACACCTTAGGGTTAGCTACACCTTC. The chain uses TRBV15 and TRBJ1-2, with D uncertain. Per the germline V gene, CDR1 is LNHNV and CDR2 is YYDKDF (reference sequence). V dropped 2 bases and J dropped 9 bases, with 13 bases sitting between them. The CDR3 is 13 amino acids.

The DNA for the CDR3 is TGCGCCAGCACTCAAAAGGTGGACAGAGTCTCCTACAATGAGCAGTTCTTC. Its translation: CASTQKVDRVSYNEQFF. The chain joins TRBV4-3 to TRBJ2-1; weak D call: TRBD1 (6 bases). V was cut by 7 bases and J by 0 bases, with 19 bases left in between. The germline V gene has CDR1 LGHNA and CDR2 YSLEER. The CDR3 is 17 amino acids.